This TCR beta chain was profiled in a study of neurological immune-mediated disorders. Whole-study findings and limits: The greatest degree of TCR clonal expansion was observed in HTLV-1-associated myelopathy, with the lowest in multiple sclerosis, below that of healthy controls.

One entry per CDR3 protein results from TCRdb running MiXCR on the 5' RACE reads. There are 60,000 to 90,000 distinct CDR3 sequences in the sample; 10% occur only once, and about 9.6% lies in the top ten. This clonotype was seen many times. What it binds is unknown. Time point described: longitudinal time-point 1 (baseline). CDR3 length equals 14 residues. V lost 11 bases and J lost 4, with 17 bases in between. Looked up from germline, CDR1 is SEHNR and CDR2 is FQNEAQ (reference sequence). The chain is built from TRBV7-9 and TRBJ2-2; perhaps TRBD2 as D (7 bases). What was sequenced was PBMCs. This clonotype was sampled from a man aged 25-40 years in good health. The CDR3, as DNA: TGTGCCGGCGAAGTAGGGGGGGTCACCGGGGAGCTGTTTTTT. Protein sequence: CAGEVGGVTGELFF.